The 30 T cell receptor beta chains presented below share a single source sample, sequenced in a study of cytomegalovirus exposure and HLA in healthy donors (dated by TCRdb to about 2017). Receptor amplification or capture employed the immunoSEQ multiplex PCR assay. The multiplex PCR relied on a mix of 60 forward primers for TCR Vbeta segments and 13 reverse primers for TCR Jbeta segments. The immuneACCESS repertoire file appears here via TCRdb, limited to in-frame rearrangements. These files lack a portion of the clones; in checked studies, under half of the deficit traces to unresolved V genes, and the cause of the others is not known. Within this sample are about 150,000 clones, with about 72% of them counted one time only. The ten largest clones add up to approximately 1.5% of the sample. Sequenced material: PBMCs. The source of these receptors is a male donor in good health and CMV-seronegative.

The chain couples TRBV18 to TRBJ1-1, with 7 bases aligning to TRBD1. The CDR3 contains 15 residues. Germline loops: CDR1 KGHSH, CDR2 LQKENI. V lost 2 bases and J lost 1; bases outside the gene matches: 4. The CDR3: CASSPNTGANTEAFF. The CDR3 nucleotides are TGTGCCAGCTCACCAAATACAGGGGCGAACACTGAAGCTTTCTTT.

The chain uses TRBV21-1 and TRBJ2-7; TRBD1, the table's D call, was not compared with the DNA. TRBV21-1 is given as a pseudogene. The CDR3 runs 15 residues. CDR3 coding DNA: TGTGCCAGCAGCAAAGGGGAACGGACAGGGGGCGAGCAGTACTTC. It specifies CASSKGERTGGEQYF.

This clone was picked up a small number of times. The chain employs TRBV6-6 and TRBJ2-7, with TRBD2 matching 8 bases. The V gene end was trimmed by 6 bases and the J gene end by 5 bases; junction bases not matched to a gene: 6. The CDR3 sequence is 13 residues long. Germline assignment: CDR1 MNHNY and CDR2 SVGAGI (reference sequence). CDR3 nucleotide sequence: TGTGCCAGCAGACGGGGGGGAGACAACGAGCAGTACTTC. Its translation is CASRRGGDNEQYF.

This clone has more than one count but fewer than ten. The chain joins TRBV4-3 to TRBJ1-3, with 8 bases fitting TRBD1. CDR3 length: 17 residues. V lost 0 bases and J lost 4; bases outside the gene matches: 8. Germline-derived CDR1 and CDR2 are LGHNA and YSLEER. The CDR3 loop is CASSQDARTGLGNTIYF. The CDR3 DNA follows: TGCGCCAGCAGCCAAGATGCCCGGACAGGGCTAGGAAACACCATATATTTT.

The V call is TRBV18, the J call TRBJ2-5; TRBD1 might be the D (6 bases). The end of the DNA aligns better with TRBJ2-7, so the J call may be wrong. The CDR3 extends over 14 amino acids. Germline V lookup: CDR1 KGHSH, CDR2 LQKENI. The CDR3 DNA reads as TGTGCCAGCTCAGGTCGGGACAAAGGCTACGAGCAGTACTTC. This codes for CASSGRDKGYEQYF.

This sequence joins TRBV4-1 and TRBJ2-4; 7 positions agree with TRBD1. The CDR3 covers 17 residues. The junction had 14 bases not matched to a gene; V was cut back by 5 bases and J by 4 bases. Germline-derived CDR1 and CDR2 are MGHRA and YSYEKL. CDR3 region: CASSSFLLQGLKNIQYF. DNA for the CDR3: TGCGCCAGCAGCTCCTTTCTCCTACAGGGGCTAAAAAACATTCAGTACTTC.

In regard to this clone: In the same sample, other DNA sequences code for this CDR3. V and J are TRBV5-8 and TRBJ2-5, with 9 bases identical to TRBD1. Germline CDR1 reads SGHTS; CDR2 reads YDEGEE. This CDR3 region has 14 residues. The ends lost 0 bases at V and 4 bases at J; junction bases unmatched: 1. The CDR3 sequence: CASSLGQGGETQYF. The CDR3 DNA sequence: TGTGCCAGCAGCTTGGGACAGGGGGGAGAGACCCAGTACTTC.

V usage is TRBV6-1 and J usage is TRBJ1-3; maybe TRBD1 (5 bases). This CDR3 is 14 amino acids long. The germline V gene encodes CDR1 MNHNS and CDR2 SASEGT. V lost 7 bases and J lost 4, with 14 bases in between. The CDR3 is CASIPPGQGNTIYF. CDR3 DNA sequence: TGTGCCAGCATTCCTCCAGGGCAGGGAAACACCATATATTTT.

CDR3 sequence: CASSLGGVGGSYEQYF. The CDR3 coding sequence is TGCGCCAGCAGCTTGGGAGGAGTAGGGGGCTCCTACGAGCAGTACTTC. V and J are TRBV5-1 and TRBJ2-7; D perhaps matches TRBD1 (6 bases). Germline loops: CDR1 SGHRS, CDR2 YFSETQ. With 0 bases removed from V and 0 bases from J, the gap between germline ends came to 13 bases. This CDR3 contains 16 residues.

This chain joins TRBV7-2 and TRBJ2-5; the match to TRBD2 covers 11 bases. Germline lookup yields CDR1 SGHTA and CDR2 FQGNSA. V shed 5 bases and J 5 bases; nucleotides not matched to a gene: 10. The CDR3 extends over 16 amino acids. CDR3 DNA: TGTGCCAGCAGCCCGCGGGTACTAGCGGGGGCGGAGACCCAGTACTTC. This translates into CASSPRVLAGAETQYF.

The chain combines TRBV2 with TRBJ2-7, with 10 bases lining up with TRBD1. Germline CDR1 and CDR2: SNHLY and FYNNEI. CDR3 length equals 16 residues. V was clipped by 4 bases and J by 5 bases; unmatched bases: 11. The CDR3 DNA reads as TGTGCCAGCAGTGGGGGTAGACAGGGGGCATTCCACGAGCAGTACTTC. This sequence encodes CASSGGRQGAFHEQYF.

V usage is TRBV2 and J usage is TRBJ2-3; D is possibly TRBD2 (6 bases). The germline V gene encodes CDR1 SNHLY and CDR2 FYNNEI. Trimming left V 8 bases short and J 4 bases short, with 16 bases between. The CDR3 runs to 14 residues. The CDR3 DNA is TGTGCCAGCGGCGGGATCTCCGCGGCAGATACGCAGTATTTT. This encodes CASGGISAADTQYF.

The chain joins TRBV6-5 to TRBJ1-6, with TRBD1 identical over 12 bases. The junction had 5 bases not matched to a gene; V was cut back by 4 bases and J by 10 bases. Germline CDR1 and CDR2: MNHEY and SVGAGI. The CDR3 is 15 amino acids. The CDR3 reads CASSSGQGAGSPLHF. The DNA of the CDR3 is TGTGCCAGCAGTTCGGGACAGGGGGCCGGCTCACCCCTCCACTTT.

The chain couples TRBV5-1 to TRBJ2-7; 7 bases align to TRBD1. The CDR3 runs 14 residues. Germline assignment: CDR1 SGHRS and CDR2 YFSETQ. Trimming took 0 bases from V and 4 from J; bases not matched to a gene: 4. The CDR3 DNA reads TGCGCCAGCAGCTTGGACAGGGGTCAGTACGAGCAGTACTTC. It translates to CASSLDRGQYEQYF.

The rearrangement uses TRBV4-3 and TRBJ1-1; D is undetermined. The CDR3 is 20 amino acids. The V gene's germline CDR1 is LGHNA and CDR2 YSLEER. The germline V and J ends were trimmed by 3 bases and 1 base, with 27 bases remaining between them. CDR3 amino acids: CASSHRLYAGIGLRNTEAFF. Here the CDR3 DNA reads TGCGCCAGCAGCCACAGACTATATGCAGGTATCGGACTACGGAACACTGAAGCTTTCTTT.

CDR3 DNA sequence: TGTGCCAGCAGCTTGGGGACAGGCTCCTACAATGAGCAGTTCTTC. Translating gives CASSLGTGSYNEQFF. The V gene is TRBV7-9, the J gene TRBJ2-1; TRBD1 aligns across 8 bases. With 3 bases clipped from V and 0 bases from J, the junction kept 1 base outside the gene matches. This CDR3 contains 15 residues. Per germline, CDR1 SEHNR and CDR2 FQNEAQ (reference sequence).

The CDR3 region has the DNA TGTGCCAGCAGTTACTCCGGGACTAGCGGACCCTACGAGCAGTACTTC. Its translation: CASSYSGTSGPYEQYF. V usage is TRBV6-5 and J usage is TRBJ2-7; 11 bases align to TRBD2. V was pared by 0 bases and J by 2 bases, with 3 bases of the junction left unmatched. The CDR3 covers 16 residues. In germline, CDR1 is MNHEY, CDR2 SVGAGI.

V is TRBV5-4 and J is TRBJ1-4; 7 positions match TRBD1. With V trimmed by 4 bases and J by 8 bases, 11 bases remained unmatched. Germline V gene sequence: CDR1 SGHNT, CDR2 YYREEE (reference sequence). The CDR3 contains 15 residues. CDR3 region: CASSAQGGREEKLFF. In nucleotides, the CDR3 is TGTGCCAGCAGCGCCCAAGGGGGCCGGGAGGAAAAACTGTTTTTT.

The chain is built from TRBV27 and TRBJ1-5; 10 positions match TRBD1. The CDR3 totals 15 residues. Trimming removed 6 bases from V and 3 bases from J; junction bases left unmatched: 5. The germline gives CDR1 MNHEY, CDR2 SMNVEV (reference sequence). CDR3 residues: CASRMGQGYNQPQHF. The CDR3 DNA follows: TGTGCCAGCAGGATGGGACAGGGGTACAATCAGCCCCAGCATTTT.

This clone was seen more than once but under ten times. J is TRBJ1-1 and V is TRBV19; 8 bases agree with TRBD1. The ends lost 1 base at V and 0 bases at J; junction bases unmatched: 7. Germline CDR1 is LNHDA and CDR2 is SQIVND (reference sequence). There are 17 residues in the CDR3. The CDR3 DNA reads as TGTGCCAGTAGTATAGGCGGACAGGGATTCATGAACACTGAAGCTTTCTTT. Translated: CASSIGGQGFMNTEAFF.

The chain carries TRBV5-6 and TRBJ1-1, with D maybe TRBD1 (5 bases). The germline V gene encodes CDR1 SGHDT and CDR2 YYEEEE. The CDR3 is 11 amino acids. V lost 4 bases and J lost 5, with 6 bases in between. CDR3 loop: CASSRQTEAFF. The CDR3 bases are TGTGCCAGCAGCAGACAGACTGAAGCTTTCTTT.

J is TRBJ1-1 and V is TRBV18; D might be TRBD1 (5 bases). Trimming left V 6 bases short and J 6 bases short, with 11 bases between. The germline V gene has CDR1 KGHSH and CDR2 LQKENI. This CDR3 contains 12 residues. The CDR3 DNA sequence: TGTGCCAGCTCGGCGATAGGGGCTGAAGCTTTCTTT. This translates into CASSAIGAEAFF.

A note on this clone: Distinct nucleotide sequences in the sample also encode this CDR3. The rearrangement links TRBV6-1 to TRBJ2-3; 10 bases agree with TRBD2. This CDR3 is 17 amino acids long. Per the germline V gene, CDR1 is MNHNS and CDR2 is SASEGT. V dropped 2 bases and J dropped 2; count of bases not matched to a gene: 7. Here the CDR3 reads CASSERPSGSITDTQYF. Here the CDR3 DNA reads TGTGCCAGCAGTGAACGGCCTAGCGGGAGTATCACAGATACGCAGTATTTT.

The chain has TRBV9 and TRBJ2-5; a weak D match, TRBD1 (6 bases). V gave up 4 bases and J gave up 2 bases, with 15 bases separating them. The germline V gene has CDR1 SGDLS and CDR2 YYNGEE. The CDR3 extends over 15 amino acids. CDR3 residues: CASSSSQGQQETQYF. CDR3 in DNA: TGTGCCAGCAGCTCTTCCCAGGGGCAGCAAGAGACCCAGTACTTC.

The CDR3 sequence is CASSPRGRDEETQYF. CDR3 in DNA: TGTGCCAGTAGTCCCCGTGGCAGGGATGAAGAGACCCAGTACTTC. The chain recombines TRBV19 with TRBJ2-5; D possibly corresponds to TRBD1 (5 bases). The CDR3 is made up of 15 amino acids. Trimming shortened V by 5 bases and J by 3 bases, and 16 bases separated the two germline ends. Germline loops: CDR1 LNHDA, CDR2 SQIVND (reference sequence).

The CDR3 bases are TGCAGCGTTGCTTTAGGGAGTGAGCAGTTCTTC. Translating gives CSVALGSEQFF. V usage is TRBV29-1 and J usage is TRBJ2-1, with D tentatively TRBD2 (5 bases). Trimming removed 4 bases at V and 9 bases at J, with 10 bases between. CDR3 length equals 11 residues. The germline V gene encodes CDR1 SQVTM and CDR2 ANQGSEA.

The rearrangement joins TRBV28 to TRBJ1-5; D remains ambiguous. The germline CDR1 and CDR2 sequences are MDHEN and SYDVKM. The ends were cut back, 3 bases at V and 4 bases at J, with 16 bases in the middle. The CDR3 spans 16 residues. The CDR3 coding sequence is TGTGCCAGCAGTTTTTGGGCCCTAGAGCGGAATCAGCCCCAGCATTTT. Translation gives CASSFWALERNQPQHF.

The V call is TRBV5-1, the J call TRBJ1-4; 7 bases fit TRBD1. The CDR3 length is 16 residues. Germline values: CDR1 SGHRS, CDR2 YFSETQ. V trimming: 4 bases; J trimming: 2 bases; junction bases outside the gene matches: 8. The CDR3 region has the DNA TGCGCCAGCAGCGGACAGGATTCGGTGACTAATGAAAAACTGTTTTTT. This gives the protein CASSGQDSVTNEKLFF.

The chain is built from TRBV7-3 and TRBJ2-2, with D possibly TRBD2 on 6 matching bases. V gave up 0 bases and J gave up 5 bases, with 16 bases separating them. Germline CDR1 SGHTA, CDR2 FQGTGA. There are 17 residues in the CDR3. The CDR3 spells CASSLTVSGSGTGELFF. In DNA form, the CDR3 reads TGTGCCAGCAGCTTAACGGTTTCCGGGAGTGGGACCGGGGAGCTGTTTTTT.

This clone was counted only a few times. The rearrangement joins TRBV5-1 to TRBJ1-1, with a tentative D call TRBD1 (6 bases). From germline, CDR1 is SGHRS and CDR2 YFSETQ. This CDR3 region has 15 residues. Trimming removed 4 bases from V and 0 bases from J, with 13 bases in between. CDR3 nucleotide sequence: TGCGCCAGCAGCAACCTACAGGGTCTGAACACTGAAGCTTTCTTT. The encoded protein is CASSNLQGLNTEAFF. Complete variable domain (other parts from reference TRBV5-1 and TRBJ1-1): KAGVTQTPRYLIKTRGQQVTLSCSPISGHRSVSWYQQTPGQGLQFLFEYFSETQRNKGNFPGRFSGRQFSNSRSEMNVSTLELGDSALYLCASSNLQGLNTEAFFGQGTRLTVV.